Sequencing of this T cell receptor (beta chain) was carried out in a study of CD8+ T cells in alopecia areata. Trimming shortened V by 4 bases and J by 6 bases, and 12 bases separated the two germline ends. Germline V gene lookup returns CDR1 SGHVS and CDR2 FNYEAQ. The CDR3 consists of 13 residues. Sequencing used cDNA as its template, made by extracting RNA and reverse transcribing it. TCRdb's copy holds only in-frame clones and misses some; the assay was immunoSEQ multiplex PCR. Of about 64,000 clones listed, 44% are singletons. Sequencing was done on a sample of NKG2D-low CD8+ T cells sorted from blood. This clonotype originated in a human donor with alopecia areata. J is TRBJ1-2 and V is TRBV7-6; no definite D call. Here the CDR3 DNA reads TGTGCCAGCAGCTCAAGTAGAACTAATGGCTACACCTTC. It codes for CASSSSRTNGYTF.